The present T cell receptor beta chain was sequenced within a study of shared clonotypes between healthy human individuals. The V and J ends lost 7 bases and 5 bases respectively, with 12 bases between them. This CDR3 region has 12 residues. The germline V gene has CDR1 SGHRS and CDR2 YFSETQ. Details on this clone: What it recognizes is unknown.

Sequenced by immunoSEQ multiplex PCR; TCRdb stores in-frame clones only, minus some. Of approximately 2.4 million clones in the sample, approximately 94% are singletons; the top ten hold around 0.13%. Points from the study as a whole: Naive subsets generally exceeded memory subsets in estimated richness. Limitation of the genetic and exposure-history diversity represented came from the few donors.

The chain employs TRBV5-1 and TRBJ2-5; D might be TRBD2 (6 bases). The receptor was derived from a man younger than 35 in good health. The sequenced sample consisted of naive CD4+ T cells sorted from blood. Regarding subset: CD45RA+ positively selected. The CDR3 loop is CASRTGVETQYF. Here the CDR3 DNA reads TGCGCCAGCCGTACGGGGGTGGAGACCCAGTACTTC. Combining the CDR3 with reference TRBV5-1 and TRBJ2-5 gives the whole variable domain KAGVTQTPRYLIKTRGQQVTLSCSPISGHRSVSWYQQTPGQGLQFLFEYFSETQRNKGNFPGRFSGRQFSNSRSEMNVSTLELGDSALYLCASRTGVETQYFGPGTRLLVL.